This entry lists 30 T cell receptor beta chains sequenced from one sample in a study of shared clonotypes between healthy human individuals. This table comes from immunoSEQ multiplex PCR, and its TCRdb copy is limited to in-frame clones, with some not included. The profile covers about 480,000 clones, with less than 85% appearing a single time and 10% to 15% taken by the ten largest. The sample taken for sequencing was PBMCs. The receptors come from a woman aged 40 to 50 in good health. Some clones in this sample may be carry-over from other donors' samples.

The chain carries TRBV6-1 and TRBJ2-7, with 7 bases aligning to TRBD1. The V segment lost 8 bases and the J segment 2 bases; nucleotides outside the gene matches: 6. There are 13 residues in the CDR3. Germline loops: CDR1 MNHNS, CDR2 SASEGT. In DNA, the CDR3 is TGTGCCAGCTTGACCGGGACAGCCTACGAGCAGTACTTC. Its translation: CASLTGTAYEQYF.

The chain joins TRBV7-3 to TRBJ1-5; D may be TRBD1 (5 bases). Germline V gives CDR1 SGHTA, CDR2 FQGTGA. The CDR3 runs to 12 residues. Trimming removed 6 bases at V and 9 bases at J, with 12 bases between. CDR3 sequence (DNA): TGTGCCAGCAGTGCCATGGGGCCGCCCCAGCATTTT. Its protein is CASSAMGPPQHF.

The chain has TRBV18 and TRBJ2-5, with 7 bases matching TRBD1. Germline CDR1 is KGHSH and CDR2 is LQKENI. CDR3 length: 15 amino acids. V dropped 0 bases and J dropped 2; count of bases not matched to a gene: 3. DNA of the CDR3: TGTGCCAGCTCACCACCGTGGACAGGACAAGAGACCCAGTACTTC. Residues: CASSPPWTGQETQYF.

This sequence joins TRBV28 and TRBJ2-1; 12 positions match TRBD2. V lost 5 bases to trimming and J lost 2 bases; unmatched junction nucleotides: 4. Germline V gene data show CDR1 as MDHEN and CDR2 as SYDVKM. This CDR3 region has 16 residues. The CDR3 spells CASSRLAGAPYNEQFF. CDR3 sequence (DNA): TGTGCCAGCAGTCGACTAGCGGGGGCCCCCTACAATGAGCAGTTCTTC.

This rearrangement joins TRBV6-5 to TRBJ2-5; 8 bases fit TRBD1. The V and J ends lost 2 bases and 1 base, in that order; junction bases with no gene match: 6. CDR1 and CDR2 (germline): MNHEY, SVGAGI. CDR3 length: 16 residues. The CDR3 is CASSYRAGGFQETQYF. In nucleotides, the CDR3 is TGTGCCAGCAGTTACAGGGCAGGGGGCTTCCAAGAGACCCAGTACTTC.

V and J are TRBV18 and TRBJ1-4, with D perhaps TRBD1 (5 bases). The CDR3 runs 15 residues. CDR1 and CDR2 from the germline V gene are KGHSH and LQKENI. V lost 4 bases and J lost 0, with 9 bases in between. CDR3 DNA sequence: TGTGCCAGCTCACGGGAGACAGCAACTAATGAAAAACTGTTTTTT. Its protein product is CASSRETATNEKLFF. Full variable domain (rest looked up from reference TRBV18 and TRBJ1-4): NAGVMQNPRHLVRRRGQEARLRCSPMKGHSHVYWYRQLPEEGLKFMVYLQKENIIDESGMPKERFSAEFPKEGPSILRIQQVVRGDSAAYFCASSRETATNEKLFFGSGTQLSVL.

V is TRBV27 and J is TRBJ2-7; possible D gene TRBD2, 5 bases. Germline-derived CDR1 and CDR2 are MNHEY and SMNVEV (reference sequence). Trimming shortened V by 10 bases and J by 3 bases, and 7 bases separated the two germline ends. The CDR3 loop spans 10 amino acids. This CDR3 reads CATGDYEQYF. The DNA for the CDR3 is TGTGCCACCGGGGACTACGAGCAGTACTTC.

The CDR3 reads CASTSRQGNSYNEQFF. Here the CDR3 DNA reads TGTGCCAGCACTAGCCGACAGGGGAACTCCTACAATGAGCAGTTCTTC. The chain is built from TRBV2 and TRBJ2-1; TRBD1 agrees at 8 bases. CDR3 length: 16 amino acids. J was trimmed by 0 bases and V by 7 bases; bases with no gene match: 8. Looked up from germline, CDR1 is SNHLY and CDR2 is FYNNEI.

The V and J genes are TRBV2 and TRBJ1-5; D not certain. The CDR3 is made up of 14 amino acids. Looked up from germline, CDR1 is SNHLY and CDR2 is FYNNEI. Trimming pared 8 bases from V and 0 bases from J, leaving 11 bases between. DNA for the CDR3: TGTGCCAGCCGGCGGAAAGTTAGCAATCAGCCCCAGCATTTT. Its protein product is CASRRKVSNQPQHF.

The chain couples TRBV5-4 to TRBJ2-7; the D is unclear. Germline lookup yields CDR1 SGHNT and CDR2 YYREEE (reference sequence). This CDR3 is 16 amino acids long. V was shortened by 0 bases and J by 6 bases, with 19 bases between the two germline ends. CDR3 bases: TGTGCCAGCAGCTTGGACCCAGGACCCAGTTCGGGCGAGCAGTACTTC. Its translation: CASSLDPGPSSGEQYF.

This clone was seen a single time. This chain joins TRBV30 and TRBJ2-1; D might be TRBD2 (6 bases). The CDR3 is 13 amino acids. CDR1 GTSNPN and CDR2 SVGIG come from the germline V gene (reference sequence). V lost 8 bases and J lost 9, with 20 bases in between. The CDR3 region is CAEGLDAGREQFF. Here the CDR3 DNA reads TGTGCCGAGGGGTTAGACGCGGGACGTGAGCAGTTCTTC.

The chain is built from TRBV19 and TRBJ2-5; no reliable D call. Trimming left V 3 bases short and J 1 base short, with 9 bases between. This CDR3 has 14 residues. Germline lookup yields CDR1 LNHDA and CDR2 SQIVND (reference sequence). CDR3 loop: CASSMMASQETQYF. The CDR3 nucleotides read TGTGCCAGTAGTATGATGGCTAGCCAAGAGACCCAGTACTTC.

The chain carries TRBV28 and TRBJ2-7; D unresolved. Trimming stripped 8 bases from V and 2 bases from J, with 13 bases between. Germline V gene sequence: CDR1 MDHEN, CDR2 SYDVKM. This CDR3 is 13 amino acids long. CDR3 sequence reads: CASGTEATYEQYF. The CDR3 region has the DNA TGTGCCAGCGGAACAGAGGCCACCTACGAGCAGTACTTC.

This clone has just one count. The chain combines TRBV28 with TRBJ2-3; no clear D gene. Germline-derived CDR1 and CDR2 are MDHEN and SYDVKM. Between the trimmed V and J ends, which lost 2 bases and 4 bases, there was a span of 7 bases. This CDR3 comprises 13 residues. CDR3 DNA sequence: TGTGCCAGCAGTTTAACCAAATCAGATACGCAGTATTTT. Its translation is CASSLTKSDTQYF.

This clone occurred once. V and J are TRBV7-2 and TRBJ2-5; possible D gene TRBD1, 6 bases. Deletions cut 1 base from V and 4 bases from J, with 10 bases between. Germline-derived CDR1 and CDR2 are SGHTA and FQGNSA. The CDR3 is 14 residues long. The CDR3 reads CASSLDRVAETQYF. The CDR3 DNA is TGTGCCAGCAGCTTAGACAGGGTCGCAGAGACCCAGTACTTC.

J is TRBJ2-3 and V is TRBV5-4; no definite D call. The CDR3 spans 15 residues. V lost 2 bases and J 0 bases, leaving 10 bases between the germline ends. Germline V CDR1 and CDR2: SGHNT, YYREEE (reference sequence). The CDR3 region has the DNA TGTGCCAGCAGCTTCGACGCGGAGAGCACAGATACGCAGTATTTT. Its protein is CASSFDAESTDTQYF.

The V call is TRBV18, the J call TRBJ2-1; no definite D call. CDR3 length equals 14 residues. The germline CDR1 and CDR2 sequences are KGHSH and LQKENI. The V and J ends lost 8 bases and 2 bases respectively, with 13 bases between them. The CDR3 region is CASKRREAYNEQFF. The CDR3 DNA reads as TGTGCCAGCAAGCGACGAGAGGCCTACAATGAGCAGTTCTTC.

This rearrangement joins TRBV27 to TRBJ2-2, with a possible D match to TRBD2 (6 bases). V shed 6 bases and J shed 7 bases, with 21 bases lying between them. There are 16 residues in the CDR3. CDR1 MNHEY and CDR2 SMNVEV come from the germline V gene (reference sequence). Here the CDR3 reads CASSQSSVTLIGELFF. The CDR3 DNA reads TGTGCCAGCAGCCAATCTAGCGTAACCCTCATCGGGGAGCTGTTTTTT.

This chain connects TRBV4-3 to TRBJ2-1; D is undetermined. V was pared by 0 bases and J by 9 bases, with 12 bases between. This CDR3 has 14 amino acids. Germline CDR1 and CDR2: LGHNA and YSLEER. In DNA, the CDR3 is TGCGCCAGCAGCCAAGACCGAACCGGGTTTGAGCAGTTCTTC. Its protein product is CASSQDRTGFEQFF.

For this clone: Other DNA sequences in this specimen translate into the identical CDR3. The V call is TRBV5-5, the J call TRBJ2-7; a possible D gene is TRBD1 (5 bases). The germline gives CDR1 SGHKS, CDR2 YYEKEE (reference sequence). This CDR3 comprises 12 residues. Trimming stripped 4 bases from V and 4 bases from J, with 9 bases between. Here the CDR3 reads CASSLGVYEQYF. The CDR3 nucleotides are TGTGCCAGCAGCCTAGGGGTTTACGAGCAGTACTTC.

The V gene is TRBV30, the J gene TRBJ2-7, with D possibly matching TRBD1 (6 bases). Germline CDR1 GTSNPN, CDR2 SVGIG (reference sequence). The CDR3 has 13 residues. V lost 0 bases to trimming and J lost 7 bases, with 13 bases between them. The CDR3 spells CAWSVYRAYEQYF. CDR3 bases: TGTGCCTGGAGTGTATACAGGGCTTATGAGCAGTACTTC. Looking up the rest from reference TRBV30 and TRBJ2-7 gives the full variable domain: SQTIHQWPATLVQPVGSPLSLECTVEGTSNPNLYWYRQAAGRGLQLLFYSVGIGQISSEVPQNLSASRPQDRQFILSSKKLLLSDSGFYLCAWSVYRAYEQYFGPGTRLTVT.

The genes are TRBV11-2 and TRBJ1-4; D is ambiguous. The germline CDR1 and CDR2 sequences are SGHAT and FQNNGV. The V and J ends lost 5 bases and 6 bases respectively, with 16 bases between them. The CDR3 covers 15 residues. This chain's CDR3 is CASSPSQAFYEKLFF. The CDR3, as DNA: TGTGCCAGCAGCCCGTCGCAGGCATTTTATGAAAAACTGTTTTTT.

The gene calls are TRBV7-3 and TRBJ2-1, with 11 bases that match TRBD2. This CDR3 region has 16 residues. Germline CDR1 SGHTA, CDR2 FQGTGA. The trim removed 0 bases at V and 6 bases at J, leaving 4 bases unmatched. The CDR3 DNA reads as TGTGCCAGCAGCTTAACGACTAGCGGGACCCGCAATGAGCAGTTCTTC. It codes for CASSLTTSGTRNEQFF.

The chain recombines TRBV4-3 with TRBJ2-1; 7 bases line up with TRBD2. The CDR3 loop spans 14 amino acids. The trim removed 1 base at V and 7 bases at J, leaving 4 bases unmatched. Germline CDR1 is LGHNA and CDR2 is YSLEER. The CDR3 region is CASSQVSGKNEQFF. The CDR3 region has the DNA TGCGCCAGCAGCCAAGTCAGCGGGAAAAATGAGCAGTTCTTC.

The chain uses TRBV6-5 and TRBJ2-5; TRBD1 is a possible D gene (6 bases). The CDR3 covers 14 residues. Germline V gene lookup returns CDR1 MNHEY and CDR2 SVGAGI. The V end lost 2 bases, the J end lost 5 bases, and 12 bases lay between the germline ends. The DNA of the CDR3 is TGTGCCAGCAGTTACCATGGGACAAGGGAGACCCAGTACTTC. This translates into CASSYHGTRETQYF.

J is TRBJ1-5 and V is TRBV6-4; tentatively, D is TRBD1 (5 bases). This CDR3 has 13 residues. V was pared by 4 bases and J by 7 bases, with 11 bases between. Per germline, CDR1 MRHNA and CDR2 SNTAGT. CDR3 coding DNA: TGTGCCAGCAGTGTAGAGTGGGGGCAGCCCCAGCATTTT. Translating gives CASSVEWGQPQHF.

The chain couples TRBV4-3 to TRBJ1-1, with D uncertain. Germline assignment: CDR1 LGHNA and CDR2 YSLEER. The V end was cut by 4 bases, the J end by 0 bases, with 9 bases between. This CDR3 contains 14 residues. CDR3 DNA sequence: TGCGCCAGCAGCCTATACAGAGTGAACACTGAAGCTTTCTTT. Amino acid sequence: CASSLYRVNTEAFF.

This chain connects TRBV11-2 to TRBJ2-3, with D possibly TRBD1 on 6 matching bases. This CDR3 is built from 14 residues. Germline assignment: CDR1 SGHAT and CDR2 FQNNGV. V lost 0 bases and J lost 7, with 11 bases in between. The CDR3 nucleotides are TGTGCCAGCAGCTTAGACAGGGGCTGGAATACGCAGTATTTT. Residues: CASSLDRGWNTQYF.

The chain links TRBV11-3 to TRBJ2-3, with TRBD1 identical over 8 bases. CDR3 length: 14 amino acids. After removal of 5 bases from V and 4 bases from J, the junction contained 5 bases not matched to a gene. Germline V lookup: CDR1 SGHNT, CDR2 YENEEA. The CDR3 reads CASSHDRGADTQYF. The CDR3 nucleotides are TGTGCCAGCAGCCACGACAGGGGTGCAGATACGCAGTATTTT.

The V call is TRBV10-3, the J call TRBJ1-6, with unresolved D. This CDR3 has 12 amino acids. V was cut by 4 bases and J by 7 bases, with 5 bases left in between. Looked up from germline, CDR1 is ENHRY and CDR2 is SYGVKD. CDR3 bases: TGTGCCATCAGTGCGGGGAATTCACCCCTCCACTTT. Amino acid sequence: CAISAGNSPLHF.